A selection of T cell receptor beta chains follows, all from one sample in a study of shared clonotypes between healthy human individuals. Some clones are missing from TCRdb's copy, which holds only in-frame ones; the method was immunoSEQ multiplex PCR. The sample holds 1.5 million to 1.9 million clones, approximately 98% seen once. Sequenced input: naive CD4+ T cells sorted from blood. The receptors were gathered from a man aged 30 to 45 in good health. The CDR3 runs from the conserved cysteine through the conserved F or W. The order of the fields is J gene, V gene, D gene, CDR3 DNA, CDR3 protein. D genes are given only for firm matches.

TRBJ1-2 | TRBV14 | - | TGTGCCAGCAGCCAAGATGAGGGGATACCCTACTATGGCTACACCTTC | CASSQDEGIPYYGYTF
TRBJ2-3 | TRBV10-1 | - | TGCGCCAGCAGCCTGGGGGTGGAGAATACGCAGTATTTT | CASSLGVENTQYF
TRBJ2-7 | TRBV5-4 | - | TGTGCCAGCAGCTTGGGGGGGGCCCTGAGCTCCTACGAGCAGTACTTC | CASSLGGALSSYEQYF
TRBJ2-1 | TRBV7-3 | - | TGTGCCAGCAGCTCCCAAGGTGGGGGCCTCTCGCACAGCTCCTACAATGAGCAGTTCTTC | CASSSQGGGLSHSSYNEQFF
TRBJ2-5 | TRBV7-9 | - | TGTGCCAGCAGCTTAGATGGTGTAATCGCGGTCATGGAGACCCAGTACTTC | CASSLDGVIAVMETQYF
TRBJ2-3 | TRBV7-3 | - | TGTGCCAGCAGCCTAAGGGGGGTAGCGGGAGATACGCAGTATTTT | CASSLRGVAGDTQYF
TRBJ1-1 | TRBV5-1 | - | TGCGCCAGCGTTGGTGGGGGCCTGGGTACGAACACTGAAGCTTTCTTT | CASVGGGLGTNTEAFF
TRBJ2-7 | TRBV7-2 | - | TGTGCCAGCAGCCCAGGTTCGTGGGGGATCTACGAGCAGTACTTC | CASSPGSWGIYEQYF
TRBJ1-1 | TRBV2 | TRBD1 | TGTGCCAGCACCCTCGACAGGGGTGGTGGCACTGAAGCTTTCTTT | CASTLDRGGGTEAFF
TRBJ2-7 | TRBV7-9 | TRBD1 | TGTGCCAGCAGCTCGGGGACAGGGTTAGCGTTTGGCGAGCAGTACTTC | CASSSGTGLAFGEQYF
TRBJ2-1 | TRBV5-4 | TRBD2 | TGTGCCAGCAGCTCCCGGGTAGCGGGAGACGATGAGCAGTTCTTC | CASSSRVAGDDEQFF
TRBJ2-5 | TRBV19 | TRBD1 | TGTGCCAGTAGTATAGTCCCGACAGGGATCCAAGAGACCCAGTACTTC | CASSIVPTGIQETQYF
TRBJ2-2 | TRBV5-4 | TRBD2 | TGTGCCAGCAGTCTAGCGGGGGGCAACACCGGGGAGCTGTTTTTT | CASSLAGGNTGELFF
TRBJ1-1 | TRBV9 | - | TGTGCCAGCAGCGTAGTAGGGTTCGGGAACACTGAAGCTTTCTTT | CASSVVGFGNTEAFF